This T cell receptor beta chain stems from a study of shared clonotypes between healthy human individuals (dated by TCRdb to about 2020). For context, the study as a whole: Three men and two women, aged 18 to 49 years, made up the cohort. For each donor, three plates each were used for CD4 naive and CD4 memory, two plates were used for CD8 naive, and one plate was used for CD8 memory. Blood TCR repertoires of roughly five healthy adults were deeply sequenced to estimate repertoire size and the extent of clonotype sharing between individuals. Different laboratories and diverse techniques were used to prepare libraries and sequence TCR repertoires, to increase sequencing depth and limit assay-specific biases. Leukapheresis yielded between about 0.94 and 10 billion PBMCs per donor.

Measured from the cysteine to the phenylalanine, the CDR3 is 15 residues long. Solely the CDR3 DNA is kept, with 45 bases framed from the first base. The trim is 3 bases for V and 3 bases for J, with a gap of 15 bases between the germline ends. Reading the germline V gene gives CDR1 SNHLY and CDR2 FYNNEI. CD8 naive samples were obtained by positive selection for CCR7 among CD45RO-negative cells, yielding a CD45RA+CCR7+ population from which TemRA cells were excluded. Healthy HIV-negative adults with no recently reported acute infections or vaccinations were included as donors. Every donor was a Caucasian adult residing in Nashville, Tennessee, USA. After blood collection by leukapheresis, PBMCs were isolated using Ficoll-Histopaque density gradient centrifugation and then cryopreserved in the vapor phase of liquid nitrogen. Analytical flow cytometry was used to check the purity and quantity of every magnetically sorted T cell population. Each sorted fraction had its genomic DNA isolated and then quantified by UV absorbance on a Nanodrop 2000c.

TCR CDR3 regions were amplified from genomic DNA by multiplex PCR using the deep immunoSEQ assay. Extracted genomic DNA from each cell subset was distributed evenly across all wells of several immunoSEQ 96-well plates, and each plate was treated as a replicate. For sorted subsets, each replicate PCR was loaded with about 0.2 ug genomic DNA, equivalent to 25,000 to 35,000 T cell genomes. Purified libraries were measured with a Qubit 3.0 fluorometer, size-checked on a Bioanalyzer 2100, and measured again with the KAPA Library Quantification kit. A separate single-read 150-cycle Illumina NextSeq 550 flow cell was used to sequence each immunoSEQ 96-well plate. Regarding the original processing steps: Because only junctional sequences without quality scores were contained in the immunoSEQ output, filtering matching that applied to full-length reads could not be performed. To assign V/J genes and CDR3, sequences were annotated against IMGT germline references using PyIR, a Python wrapper for IgBLAST v1.9. Reads were filtered out if the reads had weak V/J assignments (E-value above 1e-6), no CDR3, stop codons, out-of-frame junctions, or ambiguous translated residues. V3J clonotypes were defined as sequences sharing an identical inferred V gene, J gene, and CDR3 amino acid sequence. The percentage overlap between two repertoires was calculated by dividing the number of shared unique clonotypes by the size of the smaller repertoire. Richness of each repertoire was evaluated using RTK rarefaction, the Chao1 estimator, and Recon v2.1 estimates of unobserved clonotypes. Generation probabilities were computed with OLGA for all TCRbeta clonotypes obtained by the gDNA method from four donors. TCRdb stores this immuneACCESS table with in-frame sequences only. Part of the clones is absent; in the studies checked, under half of the shortfall reflects unresolved V genes, and no reason is known for the rest. For V, J and clone size, that table is used; D and trimming come from the DNA. The sample includes approximately 650,000 clones, with just under 97% observed a single time. Around 0.11% of the sample is taken by the ten largest.

The paper as a whole reports these results and caveats: Compared with non-shared clonotypes, clonotypes shared by all four sorted-subset donors had higher generation probabilities. Incomplete sequencing was indicated by rarefaction of sorted-subset datasets, despite the large sequencing depth. About 5% of naive CD4, approximately 3.7% of naive CD8, 2.3% of memory CD4, and about 0.4% of memory CD8 clonotypes were shared across a few donors. Naive subsets generally had larger estimated clonotype richness than memory subsets did. The small number of donors limited the genetic and exposure-history diversity represented. Sampling was restricted to blood, and TCR repertoires in tissue are likely to differ from TCR repertoires in blood. Pairwise subsampling indicated that sequencing depth was expected to affect the degree of clonotype sharing among donors.

Only one count was recorded for this clone. Its recognized antigen is unknown. Nothing much larger sits one base from this clone, and base qualities are not available. The sequencing input was naive CD8+ T cells sorted from blood. Read against the paper, the sample's cell subset or site label means: CD45RA+CCR7+. The chain joins TRBV2 to TRBJ2-7; TRBD1 is possibly the D segment (5 matching bases). This TCR derives from a woman between 25 and 40 years old in good health. The CDR3 amino acid sequence is: CASSEGPAILYEQYF. The DNA sequence is given as TGTGCCAGCAGTGAGGGGCCCGCTATCCTCTACGAGCAGTACTTC.